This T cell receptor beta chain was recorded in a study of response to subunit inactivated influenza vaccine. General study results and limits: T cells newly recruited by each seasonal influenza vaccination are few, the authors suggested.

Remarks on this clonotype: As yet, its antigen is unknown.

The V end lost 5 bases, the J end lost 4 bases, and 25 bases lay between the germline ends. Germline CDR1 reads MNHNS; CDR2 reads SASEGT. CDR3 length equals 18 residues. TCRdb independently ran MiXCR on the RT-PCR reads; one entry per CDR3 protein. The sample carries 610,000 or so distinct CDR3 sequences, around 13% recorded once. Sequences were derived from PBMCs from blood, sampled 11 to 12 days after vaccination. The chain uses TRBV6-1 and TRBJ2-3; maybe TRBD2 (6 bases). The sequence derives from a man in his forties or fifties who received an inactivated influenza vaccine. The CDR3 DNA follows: TGTGCCAGCAGTCAACGTCGAAGTTTTAACGGGGAGGCAGATACGCAGTATTTT. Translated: CASSQRRSFNGEADTQYF.